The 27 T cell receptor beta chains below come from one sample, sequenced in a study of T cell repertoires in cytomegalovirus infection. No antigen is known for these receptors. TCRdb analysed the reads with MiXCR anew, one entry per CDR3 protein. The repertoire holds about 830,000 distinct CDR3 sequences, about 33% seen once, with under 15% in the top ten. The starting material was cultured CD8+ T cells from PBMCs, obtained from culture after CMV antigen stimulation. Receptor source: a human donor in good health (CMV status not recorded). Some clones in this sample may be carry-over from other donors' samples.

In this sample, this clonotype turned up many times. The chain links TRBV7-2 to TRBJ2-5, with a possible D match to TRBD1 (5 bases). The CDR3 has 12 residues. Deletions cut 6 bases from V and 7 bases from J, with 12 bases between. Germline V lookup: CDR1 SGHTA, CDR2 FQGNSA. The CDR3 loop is CASSQGPRTQYF. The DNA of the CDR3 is TGTGCCAGCAGTCAGGGTCCGCGGACCCAGTACTTC. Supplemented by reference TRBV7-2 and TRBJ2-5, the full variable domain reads GAGVSQSPSNKVTEKGKDVELRCDPISGHTALYWYRQSLGQGLEFLIYFQGNSAPDKSGLPSDRFSAERTGGSVSTLTIQRTQQEDSAVYLCASSQGPRTQYFGPGTRLLVL.

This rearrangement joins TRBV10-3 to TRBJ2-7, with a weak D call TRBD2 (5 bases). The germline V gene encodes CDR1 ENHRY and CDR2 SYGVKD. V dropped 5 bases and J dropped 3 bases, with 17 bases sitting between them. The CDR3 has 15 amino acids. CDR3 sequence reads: CAISTPREDLYEQYF. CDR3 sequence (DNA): TGTGCCATCAGTACCCCCCGGGAAGACCTCTACGAGCAGTACTTC.

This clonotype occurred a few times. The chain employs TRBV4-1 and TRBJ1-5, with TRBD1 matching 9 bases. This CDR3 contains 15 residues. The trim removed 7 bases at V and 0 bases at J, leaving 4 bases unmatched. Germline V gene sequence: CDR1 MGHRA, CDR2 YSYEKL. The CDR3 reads CASKSTGGSNQPQHF. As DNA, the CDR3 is TGCGCCAGCAAATCGACAGGGGGTAGCAATCAGCCCCAGCATTTT.

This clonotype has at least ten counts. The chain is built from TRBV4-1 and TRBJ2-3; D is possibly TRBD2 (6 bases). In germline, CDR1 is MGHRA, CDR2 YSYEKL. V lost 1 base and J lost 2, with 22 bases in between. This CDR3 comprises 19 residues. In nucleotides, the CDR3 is TGCGCCAGCAGCCAAGGAGCAGGCGTAACGGGACTTCTCACAGATACGCAGTATTTT. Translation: CASSQGAGVTGLLTDTQYF.

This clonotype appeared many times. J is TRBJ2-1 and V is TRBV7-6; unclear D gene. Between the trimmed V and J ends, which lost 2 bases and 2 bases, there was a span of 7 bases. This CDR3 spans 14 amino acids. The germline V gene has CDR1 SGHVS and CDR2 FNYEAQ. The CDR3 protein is CASSLTPTYNEQFF. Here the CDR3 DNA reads TGTGCCAGCAGCTTAACACCAACCTACAATGAGCAGTTCTTC. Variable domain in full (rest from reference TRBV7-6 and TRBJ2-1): GAGVSQSPRYKVTKRGQDVALRCDPISGHVSLYWYRQALGQGPEFLTYFNYEAQQDKSGLPNDRFSAERPEGSISTLTIQRTEQRDSAMYRCASSLTPTYNEQFFGPGTRLTVL.

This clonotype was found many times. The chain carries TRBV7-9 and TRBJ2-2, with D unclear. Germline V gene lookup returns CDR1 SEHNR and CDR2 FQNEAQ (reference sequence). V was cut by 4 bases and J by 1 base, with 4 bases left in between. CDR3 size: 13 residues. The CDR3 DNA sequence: TGTGCCAGCAGCTCAAGGAACACCGGGGAGCTGTTTTTT. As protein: CASSSRNTGELFF.

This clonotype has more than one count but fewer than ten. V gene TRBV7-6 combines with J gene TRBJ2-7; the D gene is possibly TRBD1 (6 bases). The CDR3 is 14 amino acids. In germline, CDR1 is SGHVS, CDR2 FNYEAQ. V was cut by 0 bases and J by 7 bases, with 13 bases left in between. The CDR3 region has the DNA TGTGCCAGCAGCTTAGCCCCCTCCGGGACAGAGCAGTACTTC. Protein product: CASSLAPSGTEQYF. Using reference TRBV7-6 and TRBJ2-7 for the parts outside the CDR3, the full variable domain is GAGVSQSPRYKVTKRGQDVALRCDPISGHVSLYWYRQALGQGPEFLTYFNYEAQQDKSGLPNDRFSAERPEGSISTLTIQRTEQRDSAMYRCASSLAPSGTEQYFGPGTRLTVT.

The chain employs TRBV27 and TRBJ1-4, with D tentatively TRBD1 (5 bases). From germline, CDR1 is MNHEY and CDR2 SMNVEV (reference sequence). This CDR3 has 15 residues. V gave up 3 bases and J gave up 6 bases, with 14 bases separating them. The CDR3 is CASSLTAKLDEKLFF. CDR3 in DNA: TGTGCCAGCAGTTTGACAGCTAAATTGGATGAAAAACTGTTTTTT.

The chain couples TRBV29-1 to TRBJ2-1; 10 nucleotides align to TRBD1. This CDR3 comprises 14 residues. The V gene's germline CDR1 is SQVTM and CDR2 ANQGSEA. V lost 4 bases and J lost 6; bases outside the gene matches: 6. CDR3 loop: CSVAGTGEFNEQFF. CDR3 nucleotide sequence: TGCAGCGTTGCCGGGACAGGGGAGTTCAATGAGCAGTTCTTC.

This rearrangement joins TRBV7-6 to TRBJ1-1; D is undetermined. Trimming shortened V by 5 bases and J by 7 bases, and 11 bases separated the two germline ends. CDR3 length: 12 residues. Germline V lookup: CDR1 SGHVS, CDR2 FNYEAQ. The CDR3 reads CASSLLRNEAFF. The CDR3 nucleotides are TGTGCCAGCAGCCTCCTGAGGAATGAAGCTTTCTTT. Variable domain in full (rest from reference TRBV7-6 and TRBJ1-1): GAGVSQSPRYKVTKRGQDVALRCDPISGHVSLYWYRQALGQGPEFLTYFNYEAQQDKSGLPNDRFSAERPEGSISTLTIQRTEQRDSAMYRCASSLLRNEAFFGQGTRLTVV.

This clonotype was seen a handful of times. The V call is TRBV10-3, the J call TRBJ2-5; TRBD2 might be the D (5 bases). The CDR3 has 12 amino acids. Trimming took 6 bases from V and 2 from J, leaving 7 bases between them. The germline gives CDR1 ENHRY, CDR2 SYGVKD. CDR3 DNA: TGTGCCATCAGGACGGGGCAAGAGACCCAGTACTTC. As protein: CAIRTGQETQYF.

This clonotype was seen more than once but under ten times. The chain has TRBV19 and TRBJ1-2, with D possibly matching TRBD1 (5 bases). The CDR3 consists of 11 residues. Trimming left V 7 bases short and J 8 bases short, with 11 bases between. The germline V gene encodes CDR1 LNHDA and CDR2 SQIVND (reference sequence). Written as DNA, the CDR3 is TGTGCCAGTACGGGGGACGTCGGCTACACCTTC. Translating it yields CASTGDVGYTF. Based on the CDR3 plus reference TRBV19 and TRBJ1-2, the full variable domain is DGGITQSPKYLFRKEGQNVTLSCEQNLNHDAMYWYRQDPGQGLRLIYYSQIVNDFQKGDIAEGYSVSREKKESFPLTVTSAQKNPTAFYLCASTGDVGYTFGSGTRLTVV.

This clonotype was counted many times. CDR3 nucleotides: TGTGCCAGTAGTACCGGGACTAGCGGGGCTCCTAGCACAGATACGCAGTATTTT. Translation gives CASSTGTSGAPSTDTQYF. The chain couples TRBV19 to TRBJ2-3; 13 positions agree with TRBD2. V was pared by 4 bases and J by 0 bases, with 7 bases of the junction left unmatched. Germline V gene sequence: CDR1 LNHDA, CDR2 SQIVND (reference sequence). The CDR3 spans 18 residues.

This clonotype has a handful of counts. The CDR3 DNA reads as TGTGCCAGCATATTTGACAGGGGGGAGCTGTTTTTT. Its protein product is CASIFDRGELFF. This chain joins TRBV7-9 and TRBJ2-2, with a tentative D call TRBD1 (6 bases). V was clipped by 7 bases and J by 8 bases, with 11 bases between them. The CDR3 totals 12 residues. Germline V CDR1 and CDR2: SEHNR, FQNEAQ (reference sequence).

The CDR3 loop reads CASSYSAGPAAFGEKLFF. Here the CDR3 DNA reads TGTGCCAGCAGTTACTCGGCCGGGCCAGCGGCCTTTGGAGAAAAACTGTTTTTT. The rearrangement joins TRBV6-5 to TRBJ1-4; no definite D call. Looked up from germline, CDR1 is MNHEY and CDR2 is SVGAGI. V was cut by 0 bases and J by 8 bases, with 22 bases left in between. The CDR3 has 18 amino acids.

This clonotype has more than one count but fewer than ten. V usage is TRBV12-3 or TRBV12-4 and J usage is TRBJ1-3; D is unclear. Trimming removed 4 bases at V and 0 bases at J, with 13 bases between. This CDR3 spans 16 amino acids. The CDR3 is CASSSGLGLSGNTIYF. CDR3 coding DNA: TGTGCCAGCAGTTCTGGTTTAGGCCTCTCTGGAAACACCATATATTTT.

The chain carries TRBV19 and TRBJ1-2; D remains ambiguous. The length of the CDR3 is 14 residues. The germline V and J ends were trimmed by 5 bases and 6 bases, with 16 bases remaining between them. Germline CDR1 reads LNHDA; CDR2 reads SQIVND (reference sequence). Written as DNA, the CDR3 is TGTGCCAGTAGTCTCCCCCCCGGCGGCGATGGCTACACCTTC. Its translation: CASSLPPGGDGYTF.

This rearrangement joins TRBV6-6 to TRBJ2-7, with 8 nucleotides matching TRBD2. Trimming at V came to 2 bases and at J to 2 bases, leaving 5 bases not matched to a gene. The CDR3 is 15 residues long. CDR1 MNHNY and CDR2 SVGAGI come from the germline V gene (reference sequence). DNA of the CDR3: TGTGCCAGCAGTTACACCCGGGGGGGGACCTACGAGCAGTACTTC. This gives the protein CASSYTRGGTYEQYF.

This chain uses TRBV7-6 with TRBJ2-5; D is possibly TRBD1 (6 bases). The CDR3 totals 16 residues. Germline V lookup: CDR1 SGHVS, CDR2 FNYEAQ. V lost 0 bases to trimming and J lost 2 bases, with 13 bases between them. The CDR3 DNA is TGTGCCAGCAGCTTAGCTGCCACAGGGCTTCAAGAGACCCAGTACTTC. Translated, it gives CASSLAATGLQETQYF.

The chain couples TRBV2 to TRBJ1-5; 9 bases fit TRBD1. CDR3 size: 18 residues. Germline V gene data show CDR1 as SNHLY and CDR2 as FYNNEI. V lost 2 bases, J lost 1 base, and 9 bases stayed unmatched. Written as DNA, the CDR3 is TGTGCCAGCAGTGAATGGGGACAGGGACAGCTGAGCAATCAGCCCCAGCATTTT. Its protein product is CASSEWGQGQLSNQPQHF.

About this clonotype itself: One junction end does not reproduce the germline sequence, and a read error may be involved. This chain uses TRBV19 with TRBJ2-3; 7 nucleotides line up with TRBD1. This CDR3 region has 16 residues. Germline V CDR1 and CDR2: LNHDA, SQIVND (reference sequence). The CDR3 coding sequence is TGTGCCAGTAGTCCCCGGACAGGTAGTAGGACAGATACACAGTATTTT. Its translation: CASSPRTGSRTDTQYF.

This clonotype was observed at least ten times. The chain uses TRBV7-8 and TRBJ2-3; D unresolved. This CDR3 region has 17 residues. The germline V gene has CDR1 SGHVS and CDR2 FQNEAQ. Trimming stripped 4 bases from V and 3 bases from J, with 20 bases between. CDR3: CASSSRTSGFLTDTQYF. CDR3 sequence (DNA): TGTGCCAGCAGCTCCCGGACCTCCGGCTTTTTGACAGATACGCAGTATTTT.

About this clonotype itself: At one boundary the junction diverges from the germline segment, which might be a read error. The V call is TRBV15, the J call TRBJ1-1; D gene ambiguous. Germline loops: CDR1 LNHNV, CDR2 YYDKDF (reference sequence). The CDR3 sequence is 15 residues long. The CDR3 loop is CATSASTLTYTEASF. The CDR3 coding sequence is TGTGCCACCAGCGCCTCGACTCTTACATACACTGAAGCTTCCTTT.

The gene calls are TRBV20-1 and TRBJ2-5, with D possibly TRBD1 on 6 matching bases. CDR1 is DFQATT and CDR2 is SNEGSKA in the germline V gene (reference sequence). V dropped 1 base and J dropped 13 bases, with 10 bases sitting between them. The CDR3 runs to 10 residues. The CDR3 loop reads CSARGQARYF. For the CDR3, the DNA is TGCAGTGCTAGAGGACAGGCCCGGTACTTC.

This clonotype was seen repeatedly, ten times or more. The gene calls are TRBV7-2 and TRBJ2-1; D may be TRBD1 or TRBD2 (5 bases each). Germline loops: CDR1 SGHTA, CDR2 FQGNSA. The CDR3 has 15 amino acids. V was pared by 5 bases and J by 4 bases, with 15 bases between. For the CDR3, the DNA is TGTGCCAGCAGCGTCGGGACGAACGCGTACAATGAGCAGTTCTTC. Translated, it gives CASSVGTNAYNEQFF.

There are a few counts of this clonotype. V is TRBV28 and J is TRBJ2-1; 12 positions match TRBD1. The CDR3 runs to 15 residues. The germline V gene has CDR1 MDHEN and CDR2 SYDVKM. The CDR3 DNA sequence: TGTGCTAGCGTAACCGGGACAGGGGGCGGGGGTGAGCAGTTCTTC. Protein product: CASVTGTGGGGEQFF.

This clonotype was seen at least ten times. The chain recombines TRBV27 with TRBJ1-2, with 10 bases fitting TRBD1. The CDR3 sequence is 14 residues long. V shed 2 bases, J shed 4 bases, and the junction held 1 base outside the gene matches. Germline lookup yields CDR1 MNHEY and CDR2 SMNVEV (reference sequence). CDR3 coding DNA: TGTGCCAGCAGTTTAGGACAGGGGGTCTATGGCTACACCTTC. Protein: CASSLGQGVYGYTF.